Following are 30 T cell receptor beta chains from one sample sequenced in a study of T-cell reconstitution after alpha-beta-depleted transplantation in children. Unique molecular identifiers were incorporated into the prepared TCRbeta library. TCRdb reprocessed the PCR reads via MiXCR and lists one record per CDR3 protein. The data show 500,000 to 650,000 distinct CDR3 sequences, 11% seen once. The starting material was PBMCs, mostly from graft donor cells, obtained 180 days after TCRalphabeta/CD19-depleted stem cell transplant. The receptors were gathered from a female patient aged 2-9 years who had a stem cell transplant for aplastic anemia, so the T cells may come from the graft donor.

The CDR3 nucleotides are TGCAGTGCCCAGGGTGAGGGGATCTACGAGCAGTACTTC. It translates to CSAQGEGIYEQYF. The gene calls are TRBV20-1 and TRBJ2-7; either TRBD1 or TRBD2 may fit D (5 bases each). Germline-derived CDR1 and CDR2 are DFQATT and SNEGSKA (reference sequence). The CDR3 sequence is 13 residues long. V was cut by 6 bases and J by 3 bases, with 15 bases left in between.

The gene calls are TRBV4-3 and TRBJ2-3; D unresolved. The V end lost 0 bases, the J end lost 6 bases, and 13 bases lay between the germline ends. The CDR3 totals 15 residues. Per germline, CDR1 LGHNA and CDR2 YSLEER. The CDR3 region is CASSQDGPVWDTQYF. The CDR3 DNA reads TGCGCCAGCAGCCAAGATGGGCCAGTCTGGGATACGCAGTATTTT.

This clonotype was seen a handful of times. The chain employs TRBV29-1 and TRBJ1-1; D possibly corresponds to TRBD1 (5 bases). Germline values: CDR1 SQVTM, CDR2 ANQGSEA. This CDR3 has 13 amino acids. Deletions cut 1 base from V and 8 bases from J, with 14 bases between. Here the CDR3 reads CSVEVSRGGEAFF. CDR3 nucleotide sequence: TGCAGCGTTGAAGTGTCAAGGGGAGGAGAAGCTTTCTTT.

This clonotype was picked up many times. The CDR3, as DNA: TGTGCCAGCAGCTTAGTTCGGACCCGAAACGGCGGGGAGCTGTTTTTT. It yields the protein CASSLVRTRNGGELFF. This chain connects TRBV7-7 to TRBJ2-2; D is undetermined. This CDR3 is 16 amino acids long. Germline lookup yields CDR1 SSHAT and CDR2 FNYEAQ (reference sequence). The V gene lost 1 base and the J gene lost 7 bases, with 16 bases spanning the gap.

This sequence joins TRBV11-2 and TRBJ2-1; 7 nucleotides align to TRBD2. With 1 base clipped from V and 6 bases from J, the junction kept 12 bases outside the gene matches. The CDR3 sequence is 17 residues long. In germline, CDR1 is SGHAT, CDR2 FQNNGV. As DNA, the CDR3 is TGTGCCAGCAGCTTAGGCCCCCGGGGGGAGGCTTCCAATGAGCAGTTCTTC. Protein sequence: CASSLGPRGEASNEQFF.

This clonotype was detected ten times or more. V gene TRBV20-1 combines with J gene TRBJ1-1, with unresolved D. The CDR3 has 14 residues. The V and J ends lost 0 bases and 4 bases respectively, with 12 bases between them. Germline CDR1 is DFQATT and CDR2 is SNEGSKA (reference sequence). The CDR3 spells CSARDPGKGTEAFF. CDR3 coding DNA: TGCAGTGCTAGAGATCCAGGAAAAGGCACTGAAGCTTTCTTT.

This clonotype has just a few counts. This chain links TRBV20-1 with TRBJ2-2; D is perhaps TRBD2 (6 bases). There are 16 residues in the CDR3. V shed 0 bases and J shed 4 bases, with 15 bases lying between them. Per the germline V gene, CDR1 is DFQATT and CDR2 is SNEGSKA (reference sequence). CDR3: CSARDSPGEFTGELFF. CDR3 DNA: TGCAGTGCTAGAGATTCCCCGGGAGAGTTCACCGGGGAGCTGTTTTTT.

The chain uses TRBV7-9 and TRBJ2-1; 8 bases align to TRBD2. The CDR3 totals 15 residues. CDR1 and CDR2 (germline): SEHNR, FQNEAQ (reference sequence). Germline trimming cut 2 bases from V and 10 bases from J; bases unmatched to any gene: 10. The CDR3 loop reads CASSLTGTSHSEQFF. CDR3 bases: TGTGCCAGCAGCTTAACCGGGACTAGTCACAGCGAGCAGTTCTTC.

This clonotype appeared many times. This sequence joins TRBV29-1 and TRBJ2-1, with D unresolved. V was shortened by 6 bases and J by 6 bases, with 6 bases between the two germline ends. CDR1 and CDR2 (germline): SQVTM, ANQGSEA. CDR3 size: 10 residues. CDR3 loop: CSVVRNEQFF. The CDR3 DNA sequence: TGCAGCGTGGTGCGCAATGAGCAGTTCTTC.

This sequence joins TRBV3-1 and TRBJ1-1; no clear D. Germline V gene lookup returns CDR1 LGHDT and CDR2 YNNKEL (reference sequence). The CDR3 is 13 amino acids. Trimming shortened V by 2 bases and J by 1 base, and 5 bases separated the two germline ends. The CDR3 spells CASSQFQNTEAFF. In nucleotides, the CDR3 is TGTGCCAGCAGCCAATTCCAGAACACTGAAGCTTTCTTT.

In its sample, this clonotype was seen many times. V usage is TRBV7-8 and J usage is TRBJ2-7; D is uncertain. CDR3 length equals 14 residues. V lost 0 bases to trimming and J lost 0 bases, with 6 bases between them. Germline V gene lookup returns CDR1 SGHVS and CDR2 FQNEAQ. CDR3 nucleotide sequence: TGTGCCAGCAGCTTAGCACGGAACTCCTACGAGCAGTACGTC. Translating gives CASSLARNSYEQYV.

This chain joins TRBV10-3 and TRBJ1-6, with 8 bases fitting TRBD1. Losses at the gene ends were 11 bases for V and 10 bases for J; bases not matched to a gene: 10. Germline assignment: CDR1 ENHRY and CDR2 SYGVKD. This CDR3 has 13 residues. CDR3 DNA sequence: TGTGCCCTCAACCGACAGGGGCCCTCACCCCTCCACTTT. This codes for CALNRQGPSPLHF.

This clonotype was observed a handful of times. This chain uses TRBV10-3 with TRBJ2-7; D may be TRBD1 or TRBD2 (5 bases each). The CDR3 has 11 amino acids. Trimming pared 10 bases from V and 4 bases from J, leaving 11 bases between. CDR1 is ENHRY and CDR2 is SYGVKD in the germline V gene. CDR3 DNA sequence: TGTGCCACGGCGTGGGGGTACGAGCAGTACGTC. This codes for CATAWGYEQYV.

This clonotype showed up just once. The chain carries TRBV30 and TRBJ1-5; no reliable D call. The CDR3 covers 13 residues. Germline lookup yields CDR1 GTSNPN and CDR2 SVGIG (reference sequence). The germline V and J ends were trimmed by 5 bases and 1 base, with 9 bases remaining between them. The CDR3 region has the DNA TGTGCCTGGGGGATGGGGAGCAATCAGCCCCAGCATTTT. Protein sequence: CAWGMGSNQPQHF.

J is TRBJ2-7 and V is TRBV27, with D possibly called TRBD1 or TRBD2 (5 bases each). Germline V gives CDR1 MNHEY, CDR2 SMNVEV (reference sequence). The CDR3 has 16 amino acids. V lost 2 bases and J lost 0, with 14 bases in between. The DNA of the CDR3 is TGTGCCAGCAGTTTAATGTGGGACCCAAGCTCCTACGAGCAGTACTTC. Its protein product is CASSLMWDPSSYEQYF.

This clonotype was observed a handful of times. The V and J genes are TRBV4-1 and TRBJ1-2; D is unclear. V lost 0 bases, J lost 8 bases, and 16 bases lay in between. The germline V gene encodes CDR1 MGHRA and CDR2 YSYEKL. The CDR3 has 15 residues. CDR3: CASSQDGGRRVGYTF. In DNA, the CDR3 is TGCGCCAGCAGCCAAGATGGCGGAAGGAGGGTCGGCTACACCTTC.

This clonotype showed up just a few times. The chain uses TRBV7-2 and TRBJ2-3; TRBD2 matches at 8 bases. Per germline, CDR1 SGHTA and CDR2 FQGNSA. J was trimmed by 4 bases and V by 6 bases; bases with no gene match: 6. The CDR3 is 14 amino acids. The CDR3 protein is CASRIELAADTQYF. As DNA, the CDR3 is TGTGCCAGCAGGATTGAACTAGCGGCAGATACGCAGTATTTT. The variable domain in full, completed from reference TRBV7-2 and TRBJ2-3, reads GAGVSQSPSNKVTEKGKDVELRCDPISGHTALYWYRQSLGQGLEFLIYFQGNSAPDKSGLPSDRFSAERTGGSVSTLTIQRTQQEDSAVYLCASRIELAADTQYFGPGTRLTVL.

The CDR3 region is CASSQDLPSGIWIEQFF. Here the CDR3 DNA reads TGTGCCAGCAGCCAAGATCTCCCTAGCGGGATTTGGATTGAGCAGTTCTTC. The chain combines TRBV4-2 with TRBJ2-1; TRBD2 matches at 9 bases. CDR3 length: 17 residues. In germline, CDR1 is LGHNA, CDR2 YNFKEQ. V trimming: 0 bases; J trimming: 9 bases; junction bases outside the gene matches: 12.

This chain uses TRBV2 with TRBJ2-5; 8 bases align to TRBD1. V shed 2 bases, J shed 1 base, and the junction held 6 bases outside the gene matches. The CDR3 is 16 residues long. Germline V gene lookup returns CDR1 SNHLY and CDR2 FYNNEI. CDR3 sequence: CASSEYGDRLQETQYF. The CDR3 DNA is TGTGCCAGCAGTGAATACGGGGACAGGCTCCAAGAGACCCAGTACTTC.

This clonotype came up many times. The rearrangement joins TRBV7-8 to TRBJ2-7, with TRBD1 matching over 8 bases. This CDR3 comprises 14 residues. In germline, CDR1 is SGHVS, CDR2 FQNEAQ. The J segment lost 2 bases and the V segment lost 5 bases, leaving 5 bases of the junction unmatched. The chain's CDR3 is CASSVGQGPYEQYV. As DNA, the CDR3 is TGTGCCAGCAGCGTCGGACAGGGACCCTACGAGCAGTACGTC.

The chain joins TRBV24-1 to TRBJ2-5; no clear D gene. This CDR3 comprises 14 residues. Trimming left V 6 bases short and J 5 bases short, with 15 bases between. CDR1 is KGHDR, CDR2 SFDVKD, per germline. CDR3 residues: CATSRRGLRETQYF. In DNA form, the CDR3 reads TGTGCCACCAGTCGAAGAGGCTTAAGGGAGACCCAGTACTTC.

This clonotype has more than one count but fewer than ten. The gene calls are TRBV7-2 and TRBJ1-3; D remains ambiguous. The CDR3 extends over 15 amino acids. V lost 6 bases and J lost 4, with 16 bases in between. From germline, CDR1 is SGHTA and CDR2 FQGNSA. The CDR3 DNA sequence: TGTGCCAGCAGACAAGACCGGGCGTGGGGAAACACCATATATTTT. It translates to CASRQDRAWGNTIYF.

This clonotype was counted ten times or more. The rearrangement joins TRBV10-3 to TRBJ1-5; D gene uncertain. The V gene's germline CDR1 is ENHRY and CDR2 SYGVKD. CDR3 length equals 12 residues. V was pared by 2 bases and J by 6 bases, with 5 bases between. Written as DNA, the CDR3 is TGTGCCATCAGTGAGGGCATTCAGCCCCAGCATTTT. This codes for CAISEGIQPQHF.

This clonotype appeared a few times. The chain carries TRBV5-5 and TRBJ2-4; D not resolved. V was pared by 3 bases and J by 3 bases, with 22 bases between. Germline CDR1 SGHKS, CDR2 YYEKEE (reference sequence). CDR3 length equals 18 residues. As DNA, the CDR3 is TGTGCCAGCAGCTCCTCGGAAACTGGCTGGCTAGGCAAAAACATTCAGTACTTC. This sequence encodes CASSSSETGWLGKNIQYF.

This clonotype was observed a few times. V gene TRBV20-1 combines with J gene TRBJ2-3; tentatively, D is TRBD1 (6 bases). V was pared by 3 bases and J by 5 bases, with 15 bases between. The CDR3 totals 14 residues. CDR1 is DFQATT and CDR2 is SNEGSKA in the germline V gene (reference sequence). CDR3 in amino acids: CSASHRAGEDTQYF. As DNA, the CDR3 is TGCAGTGCTAGCCACAGGGCTGGGGAAGATACGCAGTATTTT.

This clonotype was seen a handful of times. The chain joins TRBV4-3 to TRBJ2-7; 10 positions match TRBD2. The ends lost 4 bases at V and 3 bases at J; junction bases unmatched: 3. This CDR3 has 14 amino acids. The germline gives CDR1 LGHNA, CDR2 YSLEER. CDR3 amino acids: CASSPLAGVYEQYF. CDR3 bases: TGCGCCAGCAGCCCCCTAGCGGGAGTCTACGAGCAGTACTTC.

This clonotype was observed a handful of times. The chain couples TRBV12-3 or TRBV12-4 to TRBJ2-1, with 7 bases lining up with TRBD2. CDR3 size: 16 residues. V lost 6 bases to trimming and J lost 5 bases; unmatched junction nucleotides: 13. CDR3 sequence reads: CASRGLQRGEDNEQFF. The CDR3 coding sequence is TGTGCCAGCAGGGGACTACAACGGGGGGAGGACAATGAGCAGTTCTTC.

This clonotype was picked up a small number of times. The V and J genes are TRBV10-3 and TRBJ2-7, with a possible D match to TRBD1 (6 bases). V lost 2 bases, J lost 3 bases, and 8 bases lay in between. This CDR3 region has 13 residues. In germline, CDR1 is ENHRY, CDR2 SYGVKD. This CDR3 is CAISEDRSYEQYF. In DNA, the CDR3 is TGTGCCATCAGTGAGGACAGGAGCTACGAGCAGTACTTC.

V is TRBV6-1 and J is TRBJ1-5, with D tentatively TRBD1 (6 bases). V lost 4 bases and J 6 bases, leaving 13 bases between the germline ends. CDR3 size: 14 residues. CDR1 and CDR2 from the germline V gene are MNHNS and SASEGT. The CDR3 reads CASSATGVSQPQHF. In nucleotides, the CDR3 is TGTGCCAGCAGTGCGACAGGCGTGAGTCAGCCCCAGCATTTT.

This clonotype has more than one count but fewer than ten. The V gene is TRBV24-1, the J gene TRBJ2-7; 7 bases agree with TRBD2. With 2 bases clipped from V and 3 bases from J, the junction kept 6 bases outside the gene matches. The CDR3 is made up of 15 amino acids. The germline V gene encodes CDR1 KGHDR and CDR2 SFDVKD. The CDR3 protein is CATSDSGRTSYEQYF. The DNA for the CDR3 is TGTGCCACCAGTGATTCGGGGAGGACTAGCTACGAGCAGTACTTC.